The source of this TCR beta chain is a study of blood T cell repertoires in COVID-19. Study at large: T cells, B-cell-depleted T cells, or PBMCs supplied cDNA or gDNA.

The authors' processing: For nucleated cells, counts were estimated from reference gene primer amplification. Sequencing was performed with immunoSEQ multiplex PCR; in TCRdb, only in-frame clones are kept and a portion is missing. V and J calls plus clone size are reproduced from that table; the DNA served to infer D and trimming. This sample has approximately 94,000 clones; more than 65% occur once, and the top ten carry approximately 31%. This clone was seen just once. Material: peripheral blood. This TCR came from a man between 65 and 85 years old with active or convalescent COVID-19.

The CDR3 region is CASSVGGDSVYEQYF. The CDR3 nucleotides read TGTGCCAGCAGCGTAGGGGGGGACAGCGTCTACGAGCAGTACTTC. The chain has TRBV9 and TRBJ2-7; D perhaps matches TRBD1 (7 bases). Between the trimmed V and J ends, which lost 0 bases and 3 bases, there was a span of 13 bases. Germline assignment: CDR1 SGDLS and CDR2 YYNGEE. CDR3 length: 15 residues.